This T cell receptor (beta chain) stems from a study of control samples from healthy donors and cancer patients. The CDR3 runs 14 residues. Germline assignment: CDR1 SGHRS and CDR2 YFSETQ. With V trimmed by 5 bases and J by 5 bases, 7 bases remained unmatched. Here immunoSEQ multiplex PCR was the method, and the copy in TCRdb shows in-frame clones only, minus some. The repertoire holds about 250,000 clones, with approximately 80% as singletons. This clone showed up just once. The chain uses TRBV5-1 and TRBJ1-1, with 9 positions matching TRBD1. Input material: PBMCs. This receptor was identified in a woman aged 55-69 years with lung cancer. The CDR3 reads CASSSQGASTEAFF. The CDR3 DNA sequence: TGCGCCAGCAGTTCACAGGGGGCGAGTACTGAAGCTTTCTTT.